This T cell receptor beta chain was captured by sequencing in a study of cytomegalovirus exposure and HLA in healthy donors (TCRdb year 2017). Describing the broader study: According to an earlier analysis of 587 of the donors, 150 million to 200 million T cells yielded 90 million to 140 million unique TCR beta sequences and about 300 Gb of sequence data. All discovery cohort repertoires had been generated using a single sequencing platform. Roughly 300 gigabases of sequencing data and tens of millions of unique TCR sequences were included in an early release covering about 700 HLA-typed donors. The number of typed donors differed by locus: roughly 620-640 for A, B, C, DRB1 and DQB1; approximately 530 for DQA1; 606 for DPA1; and 400 to 480 for DPB1. Among some 400 genotyped donors of the cohort, an average of approximately 240,000 unique TCR beta nucleotide sequences was sequenced per donor, of which 15% to 20% were non-productive. The study combined high-throughput TCR immunosequencing, statistical association of individual TCRs with disease status, and machine learning to predict cytomegalovirus infection status. HLA typing covered class I and class II loci at four-digit resolution. Donor age, sex, ethnicity and CMV serostatus were collected together with the repertoire data. The study was designed to test whether signatures of past pathogen exposure could be identified by cataloging public T cell receptors. Rather than using new phenotypic data, the later analysis identified candidate immune exposures from TCR beta sequences and from how often those sequences occurred across donors. Among the roughly 400 genotyped donors, roughly 80% belonged to the genetic ancestry cluster associated with self-reported Caucasian donors. A later analysis re-analyzed previously published TCR beta repertoires from 500 to 700 donors and added high-resolution HLA genotyping to study TCR occurrence patterns. Along with the 666-subject first cohort, a separate validation cohort of over 90 different subjects was used. An earlier analysis of 587 of the donors used high-throughput TCR beta sequencing to judge whether each TCR beta V gene segment behaved as functional or pseudogenic. The study used immunosequencing to profile the T cell repertoires of around 600 subjects and linked those repertoires to cytomegalovirus serostatus. A few DR-DQ haplotypes were treated as single units for association and clustering because of strong linkage in the cohort. Genome-wide SNP genotypes for about 65% of the 666 donors were used in a later genetic analysis, which treated that subset as a discovery cohort.

Receptor libraries were prepared by the immunoSEQ multiplex PCR assay. The multiplex PCR relied on a mix of 60 forward primers for TCR Vbeta segments and 13 reverse primers for TCR Jbeta segments. The CDR3 region of rearranged TCR beta genes was amplified from genomic DNA by a multiplex PCR assay. Amplified TCR beta libraries were sequenced as 87-base-pair reads on the Illumina HiSeq System. Turning to the authors' computational methods: In a later analysis, tens of millions of unique TCR beta chains were counted across the roughly 610 repertoires, and about 10 million of these chains were shared by at least two donors. To remove PCR and sequencing errors, raw reads were error-corrected and collapsed into unique sequences using a nearest-neighbor algorithm that merged closely related sequences. V, D and J gene segments were assigned by aligning CDR3 sequences to IMGT reference sequences. Each retained sequence needed at least a six-nucleotide match to both a V gene segment and a J gene segment. Rearrangements were classified as productive when the CDR3 lacked stop codons and remained in frame with V and J, and all other rearrangements were classified as non-productive. CDR3 was defined by IMGT convention, running from the second conserved V-encoded cysteine to the conserved J-encoded phenylalanine. The earlier analysis of more than 450 of the donors excluded sequences that lacked an unambiguous match to a single V gene segment. In an earlier analysis of several hundred of the donors, V segments were called functional above 56.7% productive rearrangements and were called segregating when the between-donor standard deviation exceeded 5%. A statistical classification framework was developed to diagnose cytomegalovirus status using the catalog of TCR beta chain sequences. In a later analysis, TCR nucleotide sequences were compared against IMGT/GENE-DB human TR gene sequences so that V and J genes could be assigned. The TCRdist pipeline was used in a later analysis to assign CDR3 sequences and most-parsimonious VDJ recombination scenarios. In a later analysis, every TCR beta chain was defined by the combination of its CDR3 amino acid sequence and its V-gene family, and reads without a unique V-gene family were dropped. In a later analysis, nearly 600 highly shared, low-generation-probability nucleotide sequences were removed to address suspected cross-contamination and a sequencing artifact. In a later analysis, a clonal expansion index for each public chain was calculated from normalized within-repertoire ranks of inferred template counts. Generation probabilities in a later analysis came from a VDJ recombination model fitted to out-of-frame rearrangements, and those results were checked against IGoR. A later analysis scored TCR-TCR, TCR-HLA and TCR-CMV co-occurrence with hypergeometric tests, applying a repertoire-size bias correction to TCR pairs. False discovery rates were estimated in a later analysis by permuting HLA or CMV assignments 20 times. In a later analysis, co-occurring TCRs were grouped with DBSCAN, and TCRdist sequence similarity was added when clustering was performed within HLA-allele-positive subsets. Repertoires with fewer than 30,000 or more than 120,000 public chains, plus five repertoires with anomalous nucleotide sharing, were excluded from co-occurrence clustering. TCRdb holds this immuneACCESS table with in-frame rearrangements only. Some clones are missing; in checked studies, unresolved V genes explain under half, and the rest has no known cause. D and trimming come from the DNA, and the V and J calls and clone size come from that table. The sample contains some 110,000 clones, around 73% of them found a single time. About 4.5% of the sample is taken by the ten largest.

The count of this clone is one. No antigen is known for it. Base-call qualities are not available, and no considerably larger clone is one nucleotide away. In total, about 650 healthy bone marrow donors made up the cohort. At the time of sampling, every cohort member was nominally healthy, though immune exposures that went unrecorded were likely present. The donor was CMV seropositive and was included in the group of 290 or so seropositive cohort members. A peripheral blood sample was provided by each donor, and peripheral blood mononuclear cells were used for TCR beta sequencing. The Qiagen DNeasy Blood Extraction Kit was used to extract genomic DNA from the blood cell samples. Summary of the overall study and its limitations: The cohort was sequenced for TCR beta chains only, and without alpha or paired-chain data the features that could be detected were limited. The classifier was reported to diagnose cytomegalovirus status with high specificity and sensitivity in both the original cohort and the validation cohort. In a later analysis, the rate of TCR association differed among HLA loci, with DRB1 alleles having the most associated TCRs and HLA-C alleles having the fewest. The only immune exposure information available for the cohort was CMV serostatus. In a later genetic analysis, a missense DCLRE1C variant was associated with V-gene and J-gene trimming of TCR beta chains, and the association was replicated in an independent cohort. Correlated functional status among segregating V segments might be attributable to linkage disequilibrium, but an unknown experimental factor could not be ruled out. Because HLA typing was unavailable for some donors at each locus, only the typed subset was used in association tests. In vitro tests confirmed that three of the cytomegalovirus-associated TCR beta chains recognize cytomegalovirus antigens. In an earlier analysis of 587 of the donors, most TCR beta V segments were observed in productive rearrangements about 90% or about 30% of the time, broadly matching IMGT annotations. According to a later analysis, parvovirus B19, influenza, CMV and Epstein-Barr virus appeared linked to several top co-occurrence clusters. A further reported finding was that TCR beta sequences accurately predicted the HLA-A and HLA-B alleles for most subjects in the first cohort. Across donors, most TCR sequences were observed very rarely, whereas some public TCRs were present in many individuals. A total of 150 to 200 TCR beta chains were listed by the study as associated with cytomegalovirus. At a false discovery rate of 0.05, a later analysis linked under 20,000 TCR beta sequences to specific HLA alleles. According to a later analysis, most CMV-associated TCR beta chains appeared to be HLA-restricted, and the HLA associations seemed to be driven largely by CMV exposure. Assigning TCR associations to individual alleles was difficult when HLA alleles, especially DR and DQ, strongly co-occurred. According to a later genetic analysis, donors in an Asian-associated ancestry cluster had fewer N-insertions in productive TCRs than the approximately 650-donor mean. A cluster of highly shared sequence variants was judged likely to be a technical artifact of the sequencing pipeline. Because counts were too low, around 18 rarely observed V segments, including chromosome 9 orphons, were left out of the earlier analysis of 587 of the donors. According to the authors, the approach could potentially be generalized to other disease states and immunological phenotypes. Roughly uniform sequencing depth across donors was assumed in presence/absence analyses, although this assumption may not hold. In a later analysis, HLA-associated TCR beta chains were found to be more clonally expanded and to have lower generation probabilities than equally common non-associated chains.

Sample: PBMCs. The sequence was obtained from a man aged 60 to 69 in good health and CMV-seropositive.

The DNA is as follows: TGTGCCAGCAGCTTAGATCCGGGACAGGGTCTGCCCCAGCATTTT. Translation gives CASSLDPGQGLPQHF. This chain joins TRBV11-2 to TRBJ1-5, and 9 bases in between align with TRBD1. Trimming accounts for 0 bases at V and 9 bases at J, while the number of junction bases matched to no gene is 6. CDR1 and CDR2, looked up from the germline V gene, are SGHAT and FQNNGV. The CDR3 runs 15 residues from the cysteine to the phenylalanine. The kept DNA is CDR3 alone, 45 bases in frame from the first base.